A single sample gave rise to the 13 T cell receptor beta chains below, sequenced in a study of T cells in Graves' hyperthyroidism and ophthalmopathy. RNA transcripts served as the template for amplifying TCR beta CDR3 regions. Carried out on the TCR CDR3, a first-round RT-PCR used the HTBI primer set. In TCRdb, the multiplex PCR reads were re-called with MiXCR into one record per CDR3 protein. The sample carries about 600,000 distinct CDR3 sequences, about 15% recorded once. The sample consisted of blood. The receptors come from a woman aged 50 to 60 with Graves' ophthalmopathy.

In this sample, this clonotype turned up many times. This chain joins TRBV5-1 and TRBJ1-1; D remains ambiguous. Looked up from germline, CDR1 is SGHRS and CDR2 is YFSETQ. With 5 bases removed from V and 0 bases from J, the gap between germline ends came to 14 bases. The CDR3 contains 15 residues. CDR3 sequence reads: CASRPVGRLNTEAFF. DNA for the CDR3: TGCGCCAGCAGGCCGGTTGGGCGTTTGAACACTGAAGCTTTCTTT.

This clonotype was detected many times. V is TRBV28 and J is TRBJ2-7, with unresolved D. Germline V gene sequence: CDR1 MDHEN, CDR2 SYDVKM. This CDR3 spans 14 amino acids. Trimming took off 3 bases at V and 0 bases at J, with 9 bases between the two ends. DNA for the CDR3: TGTGCCAGCAGTTTCCCCGCGCTCTCCTACGAGCAGTACTTC. It specifies CASSFPALSYEQYF.

The V call is TRBV19, the J call TRBJ1-2; 9 nucleotides line up with TRBD1. The germline CDR1 and CDR2 sequences are LNHDA and SQIVND (reference sequence). V lost 4 bases to trimming and J lost 4 bases; unmatched junction nucleotides: 10. The CDR3 is 16 amino acids. The CDR3 DNA reads TGTGCCAGTAGTACTCCGGGACAGGGTGCACTCTATGGCTACACCTTC. Translation: CASSTPGQGALYGYTF.

This clonotype has a handful of counts. The chain is built from TRBV10-3 and TRBJ2-3; possibly TRBD2 for D (5 bases). V lost 10 bases and J 0 bases, leaving 14 bases between the germline ends. Germline-derived CDR1 and CDR2 are ENHRY and SYGVKD. The length of the CDR3 is 14 residues. The CDR3 DNA is TGTGCCACCACTCGTGGCGGGAGCACAGATACGCAGTATTTT. Its translation: CATTRGGSTDTQYF.

This clonotype was recorded many times. This sequence joins TRBV28 and TRBJ1-5; TRBD1 might be the D (6 bases). The CDR3 length is 15 residues. Germline CDR1 MDHEN, CDR2 SYDVKM. The V and J ends lost 3 bases and 4 bases respectively, with 13 bases between them. CDR3 DNA: TGTGCCAGCAGTTTTTCCCGGACAGCTAATCAGCCCCAGCATTTT. The encoded protein is CASSFSRTANQPQHF.

This clonotype has a count of ten or more. The gene calls are TRBV27 and TRBJ1-5, with no clear D. From germline, CDR1 is MNHEY and CDR2 SMNVEV (reference sequence). The CDR3 spans 15 residues. Deletions cut 6 bases from V and 6 bases from J, with 18 bases between. For the CDR3, the DNA is TGTGCCAGCAGACAGTATTTCGATTTGGGTCAGCCCCAGCATTTT. It is translated as CASRQYFDLGQPQHF.

The sample holds many counts of this clonotype. The genes are TRBV6-1 and TRBJ2-1, with 7 bases lining up with TRBD1. The germline V gene has CDR1 MNHNS and CDR2 SASEGT. CDR3 length: 15 amino acids. The junction had 11 bases not matched to a gene; V was cut back by 4 bases and J by 8 bases. The CDR3 sequence is CASSGRDSSFDEQFF. The CDR3 nucleotides are TGTGCCAGCAGTGGACGGGACAGTAGTTTCGATGAGCAGTTCTTC.

This clonotype came up many times. This chain connects TRBV29-1 to TRBJ2-1; 9 nucleotides agree with TRBD2. V was clipped by 1 base and J by 6 bases; unmatched bases: 7. The CDR3 extends over 15 amino acids. Germline CDR1 SQVTM, CDR2 ANQGSEA. The CDR3 sequence is CSVEVAGAVGNEQFF. CDR3 sequence (DNA): TGCAGCGTTGAAGTAGCGGGAGCGGTCGGCAATGAGCAGTTCTTC.

The chain has TRBV14 and TRBJ1-3; D is uncertain. This CDR3 has 16 residues. With 1 base removed from V and 0 bases from J, the gap between germline ends came to 10 bases. Germline CDR1 reads SGHDN; CDR2 reads FVKESK. Here the CDR3 DNA reads TGTGCCAGCAGCCAAGTCCGGTGCTACTCTGGAAACACCATATATTTT. It specifies CASSQVRCYSGNTIYF.

This clonotype was seen ten or more times. The V and J genes are TRBV20-1 and TRBJ2-1; perhaps TRBD2 as D (6 bases). V lost 3 bases and J 0 bases, leaving 9 bases between the germline ends. Germline-derived CDR1 and CDR2 are DFQATT and SNEGSKA (reference sequence). This CDR3 spans 14 amino acids. CDR3 loop: CSASVADSYNEQFF. CDR3 coding DNA: TGCAGTGCTAGCGTAGCGGACTCCTACAATGAGCAGTTCTTC.

Many counts were recorded for this clonotype. The V call is TRBV12-3 or TRBV12-4, the J call TRBJ1-5, with TRBD1 as a possible D gene (6 bases). The CDR3 is 18 amino acids. Trimming pared 4 bases from V and 0 bases from J, leaving 19 bases between. CDR3 in amino acids: CASSSRGRGQYSNQPQHF. The CDR3 region has the DNA TGTGCCAGCAGTTCCAGGGGTCGGGGCCAATATAGCAATCAGCCCCAGCATTTT.

This clonotype has a count of ten or more. The chain uses TRBV4-1 and TRBJ2-7, with 10 bases that match TRBD1. The CDR3 contains 15 residues. J gave up 6 bases and V 0 bases, and 5 bases lay outside the gene matches. Looked up from germline, CDR1 is MGHRA and CDR2 is YSYEKL. The CDR3 here is CASSQDRTGGVEQYF. DNA of the CDR3: TGCGCCAGCAGCCAAGACCGGACAGGGGGTGTCGAGCAGTACTTC.

This clonotype was seen at least ten times. The chain is built from TRBV27 and TRBJ2-3; no clear D gene. Trimming removed 6 bases at V and 5 bases at J, with 12 bases between. The CDR3 totals 13 residues. Germline V gives CDR1 MNHEY, CDR2 SMNVEV (reference sequence). CDR3 nucleotide sequence: TGTGCCAGCAGGCACCGACTGGAAGATACGCAGTATTTT. Translated: CASRHRLEDTQYF.